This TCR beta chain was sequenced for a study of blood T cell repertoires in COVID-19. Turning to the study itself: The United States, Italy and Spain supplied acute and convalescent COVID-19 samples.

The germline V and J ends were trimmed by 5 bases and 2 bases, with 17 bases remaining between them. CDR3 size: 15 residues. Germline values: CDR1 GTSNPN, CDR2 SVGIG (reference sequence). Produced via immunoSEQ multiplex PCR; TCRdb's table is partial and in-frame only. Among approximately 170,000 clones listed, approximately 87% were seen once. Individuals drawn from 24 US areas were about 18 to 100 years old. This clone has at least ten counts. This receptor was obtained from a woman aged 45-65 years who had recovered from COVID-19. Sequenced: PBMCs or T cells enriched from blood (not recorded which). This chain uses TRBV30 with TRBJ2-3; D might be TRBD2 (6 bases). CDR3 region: CAWGEGLATTDTQYF. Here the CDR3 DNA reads TGTGCCTGGGGCGAGGGGCTAGCGACCACAGATACGCAGTATTTT.